This entry describes one T cell receptor (beta chain). The sample holds one count of this clone. No cognate antigen has been identified for it. Base qualities are not provided; no much larger clone lies one nucleotide away. The CDR1 and CDR2 encoded by the germline V gene (reference sequence) are SEHNR and FQNEAQ. Inclusive of the bounding cysteine and phenylalanine, the CDR3 is 15 residues long. The only DNA kept is the CDR3, 45 bases in frame from the first base. Ends trimmed: V by 1 base, J by 6 bases; bases unmatched to a gene: 4. The time point label, as the study defines it: cycle 2 day 1 (C2D1) of nivolumab. Every trial patient had relapsed after autologous stem cell transplantation, and cohorts A, B and C differed in prior brentuximab vedotin exposure. The trial cohort was composed of over 50 patients with relapsed/refractory classical Hodgkin lymphoma, for whom complete response, partial response or progressive disease was recorded as best overall response. In the multi-cohort phase II CheckMate 205 trial, trial patients received single-agent nivolumab. Best overall response was determined by an independent review committee according to the 2007 International Working Group response criteria. Trial PBMCs were obtained immediately prior to nivolumab initiation (C1D1) and on therapy at cycle 2 day 1 and cycle 4 day 1. Peripheral blood was collected in 8 mL Vacutainer Cell Preparation Tubes, from which PBMCs were isolated by centrifugation and then cryopreserved.

This sample was taken from a study of PD-1 blockade in classical Hodgkin lymphoma (TCRdb year 2020). Concerning the study at large: Nivolumab dosing was 3 mg/kg intravenously every 2 weeks, continuing until either disease progression or unacceptable toxicity. The study used TCR beta sequencing and CyTOF to define a peripheral blood immune signature of response to PD-1 blockade in classical Hodgkin lymphoma.

Here is what the overall study found, with its caveats: Baseline TCR diversity was reported to be lower in newly diagnosed patients than in healthy donors, and even lower in relapsed/refractory patients. A significant rise by C4D1 was seen in CD4+ but not CD8+ TCR diversity (p=0.0027 vs p=0.16), with the rise being most apparent in complete responders (p=0.02). Lower diversity was observed in patients in whom nivolumab was started less than 1 year after ASCT, and these patients were excluded from later analyses so that confounding by immune reconstitution would be avoided. Among trial patients, those achieving complete response had baseline diversity similar to that of newly diagnosed patients, while diversity was significantly lower in partial responders and progressors. The study was restricted to a single clinical trial cohort, and the causes of repertoire differences, possibly disease activity or prior therapy, were left undefined.

Genomic DNA was isolated using the Qiagen DNeasy kit from unsorted PBMCs as well as from negatively selected CD4+ and CD8+ fractions. Amplification of TCR beta CDR3 regions was done by immunoSEQ multiplex PCR with primers that anneal to V and J segments. Amplification bias was minimized using a synthetic immune receptor repertoire, and residual bias was removed computationally after sequencing. Per the source publication's procedure: Repertoire diversity was quantified as the Shannon entropy index using custom Python scripts. Unsorted, CD4+ and CD8+ repertoires were analyzed separately, except in combined analyses where CD4+ and CD8+ sequences were merged in silico. Clonal expansion was defined as a frequency increase of at least 2-fold after treatment compared with C1D1, and clones undetected at baseline were assigned a pseudocount of 0.5. Singleton clones were defined as clones with 0 or 1 copy at C1D1, and non-singleton clones were defined as clones with 2 or more copies. Clones expanded in unsorted samples were assigned a CD4+, CD8+ or unknown annotation through matching of protein sequences in sorted samples from the same patient. Wilcoxon tests on paired samples were used to test diversity changes from C1D1 to C4D1. This is the immuneACCESS table as TCRdb keeps it, with only in-frame sequences that have V and J called. A part of the clones is gone; compared with another copy, unresolved V genes explain less than half, and the rest is unexplained. For V, J and clone size, that table is used; D and trimming come from the DNA. Within this sample are around 15,000 clones, with over 55% of them counted one time only. The ten largest clones capture 8.3% of the sample.

The chain couples TRBV7-9 to TRBJ2-2, and TRBD1 matches 8 of the central bases. The sequence derives from a human donor with classical Hodgkin lymphoma. The sample consisted of peripheral blood mononuclear cells (PBMCs), taken before the second cycle of nivolumab. The CDR3 has the sequence CASSLVQGASGELFF. The DNA sequence is TGTGCCAGCAGCTTAGTTCAGGGGGCTTCCGGGGAGCTGTTTTTT.